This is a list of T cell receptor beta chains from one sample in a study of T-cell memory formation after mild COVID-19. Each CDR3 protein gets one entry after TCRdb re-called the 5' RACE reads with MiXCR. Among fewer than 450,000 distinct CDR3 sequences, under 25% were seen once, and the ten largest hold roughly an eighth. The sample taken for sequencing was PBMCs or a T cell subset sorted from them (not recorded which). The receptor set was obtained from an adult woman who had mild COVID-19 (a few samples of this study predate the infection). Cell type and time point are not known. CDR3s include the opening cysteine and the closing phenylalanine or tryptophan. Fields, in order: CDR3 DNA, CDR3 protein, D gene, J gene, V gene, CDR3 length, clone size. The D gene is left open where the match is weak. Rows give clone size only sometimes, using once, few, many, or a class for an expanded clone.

TGTGCCAGCAGTTACAGGCAGGGTAATGGCTACACCTTC | CASSYRQGNGYTF | NA | TRBJ1-2 | TRBV6-6 | 13 | few
TGTGCCAGTAGCCAGGAGGGGGAAGGTAGTGAAAAACTGTTTTTT | CASSQEGEGSEKLFF | NA | TRBJ1-4 | TRBV19 | 15 | NA
TGTGCCAGCAGCTTGATGCGGGAGGGCCCCTACGAGCAGTACTTC | CASSLMREGPYEQYF | TRBD2 | TRBJ2-7 | TRBV7-2 | 15 | few
TGCAGCGTTGCCCCCCCGGGCGGGAGGTACACCGGGGAGCTGTTTTTT | CSVAPPGGRYTGELFF | TRBD2 | TRBJ2-2 | TRBV29-1 | 16 | few
TGTGCCAGCAGTTTAGGTACAGGTAGCTCCTACGAGCAGTACTTC | CASSLGTGSSYEQYF | NA | TRBJ2-7 | TRBV12-3/TRBV12-4 | 15 | NA
TGTGCCAGCTCACCGGCAGTTAAGAACACTGAAGCTTTCTTT | CASSPAVKNTEAFF | NA | TRBJ1-1 | TRBV18 | 14 | few
TGTGCCAGCAGCCAATTCCATGTGGCTAGCGGGAGTGCAGATACGCAGTATTTT | CASSQFHVASGSADTQYF | TRBD2 | TRBJ2-3 | TRBV14 | 18 | NA
TGCGCCAGCAGCCCCCGGGGGTGGAACGATGAGCAGTTCTTC | CASSPRGWNDEQFF | NA | TRBJ2-1 | TRBV5-1 | 14 | few
TGTGCCAGCAGCCGATCGGGACTCACCTACAATGAGCAGTTCTTC | CASSRSGLTYNEQFF | NA | TRBJ2-1 | TRBV7-2 | 15 | many
TGTGCCACCAGCCCGGCCGGGACAGGGAACAATGAGCAGTTCTTC | CATSPAGTGNNEQFF | TRBD1 | TRBJ2-1 | TRBV15 | 15 | few
TGTGCCAGCACCGCACGGTGGGGGATGGCCGGGGAGCTGTTTTTT | CASTARWGMAGELFF | NA | TRBJ2-2 | TRBV12-3/TRBV12-4 | 15 | few
TGTGCCAGCGGCCGGGTTGAGGAGACCCAGTACTTC | CASGRVEETQYF | NA | TRBJ2-5 | TRBV12-3/TRBV12-4 | 12 | few
TGTGCCAGCAGAGACCGCAACACCGGGGAGCTGTTTTTT | CASRDRNTGELFF | NA | TRBJ2-2 | TRBV7-3 | 13 | few
TGCAGTGCTAGAGAAGATGGCCATGAGCAGTTCTTC | CSAREDGHEQFF | NA | TRBJ2-1 | TRBV20-1 | 12 | NA
TGTGCCACCAGCAGAGATGGGGGGCCAGGCGGCTACACCTTC | CATSRDGGPGGYTF | NA | TRBJ1-2 | TRBV15 | 14 | NA
TGTGCCAGCAGTGAAGAGCAGGGCAGGAGTCAGCCCCAGCATTTT | CASSEEQGRSQPQHF | NA | TRBJ1-5 | TRBV2 | 15 | few
TGTGCCACCCTCTTGACAGCAGGGCGGGTCGAGACCCAGTACTTC | CATLLTAGRVETQYF | NA | TRBJ2-5 | TRBV27 | 15 | many
TGTGCCTGGAGTCCAACAGGTAGCAATCAGCCCCAGCATTTT | CAWSPTGSNQPQHF | NA | TRBJ1-5 | TRBV30 | 14 | once
TGTGCCAGCAGCTCCCGACGGGGGTCCCCGGACACTGAAGCTTTCTTT | CASSSRRGSPDTEAFF | NA | TRBJ1-1 | TRBV7-3 | 16 | NA
TGTGCCAGCAGTGGAGGCCATTTCACAGATACGCAGTATTTT | CASSGGHFTDTQYF | NA | TRBJ2-3 | TRBV25-1 | 14 | few
TGTGCCAGCAGTTCGACCCTTGTTTCTTCCGGGGAGCTGTTTTTT | CASSSTLVSSGELFF | NA | TRBJ2-2 | TRBV27 | 15 | few
TGTGCCAGCGGAGTACCCCGGCAGGGGATAGGGGCTGGTGAAAAACTGTTTTTT | CASGVPRQGIGAGEKLFF | NA | TRBJ1-4 | TRBV7-9 | 18 | NA
TGCAGTGCGCCCAGGGTGGGACGGAACACTGAAGCTTTCTTT | CSAPRVGRNTEAFF | NA | TRBJ1-1 | TRBV20-1 | 14 | few
TGTGCCAGCAGAGCCCCGACCTACGAGCAGTACTTC | CASRAPTYEQYF | NA | TRBJ2-7 | TRBV25-1 | 12 | NA
TGCGCCAGCAGCCAAGAGAATAGGGGGGGTGGAGAGACCCAGTACTTC | CASSQENRGGGETQYF | NA | TRBJ2-5 | TRBV4-1 | 16 | once
TGTGCCATCAGCCCAGGGGGGGCGGCGAACACTGAAGCTTTCTTT | CAISPGGAANTEAFF | TRBD1 | TRBJ1-1 | TRBV10-3 | 15 | NA
TGTGCCATCAGTGAGGGTAAGGGCGCGGAGAACTATGGCTACACCTTC | CAISEGKGAENYGYTF | NA | TRBJ1-2 | TRBV10-3 | 16 | NA
TGTGCCAGCAGTTCTGGACACGTTAACTATGGCTACACCTTC | CASSSGHVNYGYTF | NA | TRBJ1-2 | TRBV6-1 | 14 | NA
TGTGCCAGCAGTTCTATGCAGAACACTGAAGCTTTCTTT | CASSSMQNTEAFF | NA | TRBJ1-1 | TRBV6-6 | 13 | NA
TGTGCCAGCAGTTACGGGCTAGTCCTCTACGAGCAGTACTTC | CASSYGLVLYEQYF | NA | TRBJ2-7 | TRBV6-2/TRBV6-3 | 14 | NA
TGTGCCAGCAGCTGGTGGCAGGGGGCGGGAAATTCACCCCTCCACTTT | CASSWWQGAGNSPLHF | TRBD1 | TRBJ1-6 | TRBV5-6 | 16 | NA
TGTGCCAGCAGCTTTGGACTACCGCAAGAGACCCAGTACTTC | CASSFGLPQETQYF | NA | TRBJ2-5 | TRBV7-9 | 14 | few
TGTGCCAGCAGCTTCGCCGAGGTGGTTATGGGGGAGACCCAGTACTTC | CASSFAEVVMGETQYF | NA | TRBJ2-5 | TRBV7-2 | 16 | NA
TGCGCCAGCTTCAGCTCCGGCGGGTACGAAGAGACCCAGTACTTC | CASFSSGGYEETQYF | NA | TRBJ2-5 | TRBV5-1 | 15 | NA
TGTGCCTGGAGTGTGCAAGGGGGCAATGAGCAGTTCTTC | CAWSVQGGNEQFF | NA | TRBJ2-1 | TRBV30 | 13 | few
TGTGCCAGTTACAGGGATACTGCGAACACCGGGGAGCTGTTTTTT | CASYRDTANTGELFF | NA | TRBJ2-2 | TRBV9 | 15 | many
TGTGCCACCCGAGGACAGGGGGGTGCCGGGGAGCTGTTTTTT | CATRGQGGAGELFF | TRBD1 | TRBJ2-2 | TRBV24-1 | 14 | few
TGTGCCAGCAGCCAAGCGGGGTATGGCTACACCTTC | CASSQAGYGYTF | NA | TRBJ1-2 | TRBV12-3/TRBV12-4 | 12 | NA
TGTGCCAGCAGCGTAGCGGGTTTCGGTGGCGAGCAGTACTTC | CASSVAGFGGEQYF | NA | TRBJ2-7 | TRBV9 | 14 | NA
TGCAGTGCTGGGGACAGGGGGGGAAGTTACATTCAGTACTTC | CSAGDRGGSYIQYF | TRBD1 | TRBJ2-4 | TRBV20-1 | 14 | few
TGTGCCAGCAGCCAAGGACGGACAGGGCAGCATTTT | CASSQGRTGQHF | TRBD1 | TRBJ1-5 | TRBV3-1 | 12 | few
TGTGCCACCAGGGGACTAGGACCGACCGGGGAGCTGTTTTTT | CATRGLGPTGELFF | TRBD2 | TRBJ2-2 | TRBV24-1 | 14 | few
TGTGCCACCAGTGACTCCGGGTCCTCCTACAATGAGCAGTTCTTC | CATSDSGSSYNEQFF | NA | TRBJ2-1 | TRBV24-1 | 15 | many
TGTGCCAGCAGACGGAGTATGAACACTGAAGCTTTCTTT | CASRRSMNTEAFF | NA | TRBJ1-1 | TRBV7-2 | 13 | few
TGTGCCAGCAGCCAAGGGGGAGGTGAGCAGTTCTTC | CASSQGGGEQFF | NA | TRBJ2-1 | TRBV3-1 | 12 | few
TGTGCCAGCAGCTTTAGGGACGCTAGAGAGACCCAGTACTTC | CASSFRDARETQYF | NA | TRBJ2-5 | TRBV7-9 | 14 | few
TGCGCCAGCAGTCCGGGAGCTACCCTCACTGAAGCTTTCTTT | CASSPGATLTEAFF | NA | TRBJ1-1 | TRBV5-1 | 14 | few
TGTGCCAGTAGTATAGTGCTGGGGAAAAACTATGGCTACACCTTC | CASSIVLGKNYGYTF | NA | TRBJ1-2 | TRBV19 | 15 | NA
TGCGCCAGCAGCCAAGGGGAGCTCCTGAACACTGAAGCTTTCTTT | CASSQGELLNTEAFF | NA | TRBJ1-1 | TRBV4-1 | 15 | few
TGCGCCAGCAGCGGGGGGGACAGACTCAACACTGAAGCTTTCTTT | CASSGGDRLNTEAFF | TRBD1 | TRBJ1-1 | TRBV5-1 | 15 | NA
TGTGCCACCAGTTCACAGGGGGATGAGCAGTTCTTC | CATSSQGDEQFF | TRBD1 | TRBJ2-1 | TRBV15 | 12 | few
TGTGCCAGCGGCTCGAGGATTTATAGCAATCAGCCCCAGCATTTT | CASGSRIYSNQPQHF | NA | TRBJ1-5 | TRBV5-6 | 15 | NA
TGTGCCAGCAGCAGAAACGGACAGGGGTGGACTGAAGCTTTCTTT | CASSRNGQGWTEAFF | TRBD1 | TRBJ1-1 | TRBV6-5 | 15 | few